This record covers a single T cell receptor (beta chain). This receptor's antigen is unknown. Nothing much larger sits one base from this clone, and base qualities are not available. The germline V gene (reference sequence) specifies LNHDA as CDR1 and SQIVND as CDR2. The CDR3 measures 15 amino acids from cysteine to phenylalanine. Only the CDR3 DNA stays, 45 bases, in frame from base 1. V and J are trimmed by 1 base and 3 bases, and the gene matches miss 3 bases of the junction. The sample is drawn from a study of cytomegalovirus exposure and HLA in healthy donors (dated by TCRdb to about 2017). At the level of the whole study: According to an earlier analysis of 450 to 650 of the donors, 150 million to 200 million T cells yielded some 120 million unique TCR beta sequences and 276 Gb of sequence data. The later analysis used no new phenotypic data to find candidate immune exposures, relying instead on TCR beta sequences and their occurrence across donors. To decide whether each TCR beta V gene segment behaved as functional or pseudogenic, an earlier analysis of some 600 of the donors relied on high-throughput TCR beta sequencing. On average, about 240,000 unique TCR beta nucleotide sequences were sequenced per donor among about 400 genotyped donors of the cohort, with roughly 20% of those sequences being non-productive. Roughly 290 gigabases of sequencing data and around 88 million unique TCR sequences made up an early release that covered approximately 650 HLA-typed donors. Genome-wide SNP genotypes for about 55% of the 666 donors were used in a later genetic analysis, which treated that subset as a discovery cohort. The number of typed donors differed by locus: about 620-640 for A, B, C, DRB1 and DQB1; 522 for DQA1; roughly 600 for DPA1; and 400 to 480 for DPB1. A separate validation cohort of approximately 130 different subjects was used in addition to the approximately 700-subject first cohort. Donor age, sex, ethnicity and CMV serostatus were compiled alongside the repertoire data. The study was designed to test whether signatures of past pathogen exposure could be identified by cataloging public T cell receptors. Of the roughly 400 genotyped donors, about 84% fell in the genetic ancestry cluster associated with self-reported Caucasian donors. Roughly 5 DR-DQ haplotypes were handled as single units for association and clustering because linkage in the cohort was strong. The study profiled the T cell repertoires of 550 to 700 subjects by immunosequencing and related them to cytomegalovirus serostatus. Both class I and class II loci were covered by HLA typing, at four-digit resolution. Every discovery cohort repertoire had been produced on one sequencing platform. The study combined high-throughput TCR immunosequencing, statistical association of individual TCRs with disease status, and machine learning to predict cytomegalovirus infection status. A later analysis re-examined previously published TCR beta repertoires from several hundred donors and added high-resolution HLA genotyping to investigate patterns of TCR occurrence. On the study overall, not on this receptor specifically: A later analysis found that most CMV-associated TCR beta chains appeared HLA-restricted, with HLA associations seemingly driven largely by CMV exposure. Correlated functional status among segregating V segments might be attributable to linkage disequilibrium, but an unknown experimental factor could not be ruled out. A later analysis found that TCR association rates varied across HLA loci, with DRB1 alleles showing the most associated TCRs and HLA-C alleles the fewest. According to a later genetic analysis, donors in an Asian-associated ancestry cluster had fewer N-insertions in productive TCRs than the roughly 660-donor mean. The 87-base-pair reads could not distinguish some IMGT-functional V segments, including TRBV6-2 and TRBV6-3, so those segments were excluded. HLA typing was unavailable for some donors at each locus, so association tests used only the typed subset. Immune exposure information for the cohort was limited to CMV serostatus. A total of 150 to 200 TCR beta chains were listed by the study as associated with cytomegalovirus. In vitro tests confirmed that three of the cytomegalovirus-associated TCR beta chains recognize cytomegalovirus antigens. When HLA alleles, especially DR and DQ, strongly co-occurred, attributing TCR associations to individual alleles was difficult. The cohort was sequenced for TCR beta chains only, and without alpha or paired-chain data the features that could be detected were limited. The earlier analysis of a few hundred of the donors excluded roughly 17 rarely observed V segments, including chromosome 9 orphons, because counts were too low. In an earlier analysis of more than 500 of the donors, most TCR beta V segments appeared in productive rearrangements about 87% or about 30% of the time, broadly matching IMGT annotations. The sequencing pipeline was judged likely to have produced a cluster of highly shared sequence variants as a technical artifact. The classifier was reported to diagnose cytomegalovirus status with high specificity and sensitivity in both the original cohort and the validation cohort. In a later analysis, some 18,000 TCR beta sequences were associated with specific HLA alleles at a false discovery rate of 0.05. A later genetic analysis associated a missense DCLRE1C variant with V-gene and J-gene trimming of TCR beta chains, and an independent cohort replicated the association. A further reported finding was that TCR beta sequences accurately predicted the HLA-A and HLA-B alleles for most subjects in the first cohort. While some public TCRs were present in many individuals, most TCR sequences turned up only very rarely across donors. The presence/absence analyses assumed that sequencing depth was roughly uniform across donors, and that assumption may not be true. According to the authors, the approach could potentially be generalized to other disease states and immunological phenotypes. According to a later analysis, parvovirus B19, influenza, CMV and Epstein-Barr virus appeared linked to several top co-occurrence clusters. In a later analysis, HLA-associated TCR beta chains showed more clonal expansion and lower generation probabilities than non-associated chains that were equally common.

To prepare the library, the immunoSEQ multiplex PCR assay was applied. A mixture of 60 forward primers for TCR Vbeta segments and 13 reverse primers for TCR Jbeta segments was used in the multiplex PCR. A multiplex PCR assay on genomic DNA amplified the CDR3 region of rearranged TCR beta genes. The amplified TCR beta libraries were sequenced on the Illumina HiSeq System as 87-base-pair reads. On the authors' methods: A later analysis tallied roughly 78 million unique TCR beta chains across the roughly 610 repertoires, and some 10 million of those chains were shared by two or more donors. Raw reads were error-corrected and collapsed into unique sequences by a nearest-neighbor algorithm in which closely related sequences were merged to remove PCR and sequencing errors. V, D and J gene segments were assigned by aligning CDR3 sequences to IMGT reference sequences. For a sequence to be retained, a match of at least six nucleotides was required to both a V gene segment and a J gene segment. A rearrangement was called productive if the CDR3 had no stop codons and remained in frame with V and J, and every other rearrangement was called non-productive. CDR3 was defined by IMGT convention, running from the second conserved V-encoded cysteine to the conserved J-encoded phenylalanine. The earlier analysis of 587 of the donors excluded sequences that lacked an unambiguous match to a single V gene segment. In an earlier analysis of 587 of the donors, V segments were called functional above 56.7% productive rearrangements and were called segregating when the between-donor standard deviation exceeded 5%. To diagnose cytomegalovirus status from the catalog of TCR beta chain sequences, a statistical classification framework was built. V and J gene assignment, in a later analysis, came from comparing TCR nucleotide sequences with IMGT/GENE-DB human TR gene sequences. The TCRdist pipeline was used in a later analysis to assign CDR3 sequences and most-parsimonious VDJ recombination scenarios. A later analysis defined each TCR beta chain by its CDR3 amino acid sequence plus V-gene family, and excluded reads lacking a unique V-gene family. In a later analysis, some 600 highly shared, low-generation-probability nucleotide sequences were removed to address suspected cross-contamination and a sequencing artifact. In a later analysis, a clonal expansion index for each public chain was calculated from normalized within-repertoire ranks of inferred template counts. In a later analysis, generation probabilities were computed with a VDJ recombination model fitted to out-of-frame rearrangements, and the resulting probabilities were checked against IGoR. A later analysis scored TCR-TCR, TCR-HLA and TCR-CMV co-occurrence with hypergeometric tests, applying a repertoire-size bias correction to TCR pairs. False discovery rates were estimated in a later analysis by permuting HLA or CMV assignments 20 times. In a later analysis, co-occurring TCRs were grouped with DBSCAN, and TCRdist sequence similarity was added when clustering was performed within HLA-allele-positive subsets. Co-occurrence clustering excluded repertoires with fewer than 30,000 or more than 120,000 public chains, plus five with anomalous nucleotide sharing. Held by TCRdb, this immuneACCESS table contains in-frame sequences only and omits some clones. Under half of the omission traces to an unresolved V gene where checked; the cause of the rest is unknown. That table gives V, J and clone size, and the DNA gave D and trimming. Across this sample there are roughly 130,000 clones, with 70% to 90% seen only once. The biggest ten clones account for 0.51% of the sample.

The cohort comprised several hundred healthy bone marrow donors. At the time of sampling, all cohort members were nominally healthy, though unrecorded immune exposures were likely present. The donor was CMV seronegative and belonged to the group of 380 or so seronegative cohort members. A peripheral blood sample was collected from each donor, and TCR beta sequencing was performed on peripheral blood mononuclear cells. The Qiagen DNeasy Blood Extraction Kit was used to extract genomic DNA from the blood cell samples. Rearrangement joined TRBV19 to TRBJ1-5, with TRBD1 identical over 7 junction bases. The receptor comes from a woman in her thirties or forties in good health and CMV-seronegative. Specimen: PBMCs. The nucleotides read TGTGCCAGTAGTATAGGAGGGACAGCCAATCAGCCCCAGCATTTT. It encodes CASSIGGTANQPQHF.